One sample yielded the 27 T cell receptor beta chains listed below, sequenced in a study of vaccination and CD4 T cells after COVID-19. Treatment described: approximately nine-day PBMC culture with coronavirus spike peptide pools or control peptides (ViraFEST assay). Scientists ran DNA taken from cultured CD4+ T cells through the Oncomine TCR Beta short-read assay for sequencing. MiXCR, applied by TCRdb to the PCR reads, yields one record per CDR3 protein. Seen here are about 12,000 distinct CDR3 sequences, 60% observed once, and the top ten hold approximately 10%. The antigens of these receptors remain unknown. Source: CD4+ T cells from blood, cultured in vitro, taken before SARS-CoV-2 vaccination. These receptors all come from a human donor who had recovered from COVID-19.

This sequence joins TRBV19 and TRBJ2-5; the match to TRBD1 covers 8 bases. J lost 4 bases, V lost 5 bases, and 9 bases had no gene match. The length of the CDR3 is 15 residues. The germline V gene encodes CDR1 LNHDA and CDR2 SQIVND (reference sequence). The CDR3 DNA reads TGTGCCAGTAGTCCGACAGGGGAGATGGGAGAGACCCAGTACTTC. Translated: CASSPTGEMGETQYF. Together with reference TRBV19 and TRBJ2-5, the CDR3 gives the full variable domain: DGGITQSPKYLFRKEGQNVTLSCEQNLNHDAMYWYRQDPGQGLRLIYYSQIVNDFQKGDIAEGYSVSREKKESFPLTVTSAQKNPTAFYLCASSPTGEMGETQYFGPGTRLLVL.

Comments on this clonotype: With a much larger clone just one base away, this may be a read error. The gene calls are TRBV19 and TRBJ1-5; D gene ambiguous. V shed 9 bases and J shed 9 bases, with 15 bases lying between them. CDR1 is LNHDA, CDR2 SQIVND, per germline (reference sequence). This CDR3 comprises 12 residues. CDR3 coding DNA: TGTGCCAGAAGCCCGGATACACGGCCCCAGCATTTT. Residues: CARSPDTRPQHF. The variable domain in full, completed from reference TRBV19 and TRBJ1-5, reads DGGITQSPKYLFRKEGQNVTLSCEQNLNHDAMYWYRQDPGQGLRLIYYSQIVNDFQKGDIAEGYSVSREKKESFPLTVTSAQKNPTAFYLCARSPDTRPQHFGDGTRLSIL.

Written as DNA, the CDR3 is TGTGCCAGCAAGTTCGACAGGGAGTTTTATTCACCCCTCCACTTT. This gives the protein CASKFDREFYSPLHF. The V call is TRBV2, the J call TRBJ1-6, with 7 bases that match TRBD1. This CDR3 spans 15 amino acids. Germline lookup yields CDR1 SNHLY and CDR2 FYNNEI. The V gene end was trimmed by 7 bases and the J gene end by 8 bases; junction bases not matched to a gene: 11. Drawing the rest from reference TRBV2 and TRBJ1-6, the complete variable domain is EPEVTQTPSHQVTQMGQEVILRCVPISNHLYFYWYRQILGQKVEFLVSFYNNEISEKSEIFDDQFSVERPDGSNFTLKIRSTKLEDSAMYFCASKFDREFYSPLHFGNGTRLTVT.

The chain combines TRBV30 with TRBJ2-7; weak D call: TRBD2 (6 bases). There are 14 residues in the CDR3. CDR1 is GTSNPN and CDR2 is SVGIG in the germline V gene (reference sequence). V lost 2 bases, J lost 7 bases, and 18 bases lay in between. This CDR3 reads CAWSRVGLLSEQYF. The CDR3 coding sequence is TGTGCCTGGAGTCGTGTGGGACTCTTGAGTGAGCAGTACTTC.

The chain has TRBV7-3 and TRBJ2-3; TRBD2 matches at 12 bases. V dropped 1 base and J dropped 7; count of bases not matched to a gene: 3. Germline values: CDR1 SGHTA, CDR2 FQGTGA. The CDR3 is 15 residues long. The CDR3 sequence: CASSLNGLAGYTQYF. CDR3 sequence (DNA): TGTGCCAGCAGCTTAAACGGACTAGCGGGGTATACGCAGTATTTT.

The chain employs TRBV6-2 or TRBV6-3 and TRBJ2-1, with D maybe TRBD1 (5 bases). This CDR3 contains 15 residues. Trimming pared 0 bases from V and 2 bases from J, leaving 8 bases between. CDR1 is MNHEY, CDR2 SVGEGT, per germline. In nucleotides, the CDR3 is TGTGCCAGCAGTTACTCGATAGGGGCCTACAATGAGCAGTTCTTC. Translated: CASSYSIGAYNEQFF.

The rearrangement joins TRBV6-5 to TRBJ2-3, with D uncertain. Germline-derived CDR1 and CDR2 are MNHEY and SVGAGI. The CDR3 contains 15 residues. Trimming pared 2 bases from V and 0 bases from J, leaving 9 bases between. CDR3 sequence (DNA): TGTGCCAGCAGTTACGGAATCGACAGCACAGATACGCAGTATTTT. Its translation is CASSYGIDSTDTQYF.

V and J are TRBV19 and TRBJ1-2; TRBD1 matches 10 bases. J lost 7 bases, V lost 5 bases, and 4 bases had no gene match. This CDR3 spans 13 amino acids. Germline V gene lookup returns CDR1 LNHDA and CDR2 SQIVND (reference sequence). The DNA of the CDR3 is TGTGCCAGTAGTCGACAGGGGGCAGGTGGCTACACCTTC. Amino acids: CASSRQGAGGYTF.

The V gene is TRBV6-2 or TRBV6-3, the J gene TRBJ2-3; 9 bases are a match to TRBD2. The trim removed 6 bases at V and 0 bases at J, leaving 4 bases unmatched. Germline CDR1 and CDR2: MNHEY and SVGEGT. The CDR3 consists of 15 residues. The CDR3 bases are TGTGCCAGCAGACCCCTAGCGGGAAGCACAGATACGCAGTATTTT. Translating it yields CASRPLAGSTDTQYF.

This chain uses TRBV5-4 with TRBJ2-5; no clear D gene. This CDR3 has 14 amino acids. Germline CDR1 is SGHNT and CDR2 is YYREEE (reference sequence). The germline V and J ends were trimmed by 3 bases and 1 base, with 10 bases remaining between them. The CDR3 nucleotides read TGTGCCAGCAGCTCTATGACGGCCCAAGAGACCCAGTACTTC. Translation gives CASSSMTAQETQYF.

The V and J genes are TRBV5-4 and TRBJ2-5; 8 bases agree with TRBD2. Trimming at V came to 4 bases and at J to 3 bases, leaving 11 bases not matched to a gene. The CDR3 totals 16 residues. Germline-derived CDR1 and CDR2 are SGHNT and YYREEE (reference sequence). CDR3 loop: CASSPWGLGIKETQYF. CDR3 coding DNA: TGTGCCAGCAGCCCGTGGGGACTAGGTATAAAAGAGACCCAGTACTTC.

V usage is TRBV27 and J usage is TRBJ2-3, with a weak D call TRBD2 (6 bases). V gave up 0 bases and J gave up 0 bases, with 13 bases separating them. Germline V gene sequence: CDR1 MNHEY, CDR2 SMNVEV (reference sequence). The CDR3 runs 17 residues. CDR3 protein: CASSLSPMGGSTDTQYF. The CDR3, as DNA: TGTGCCAGCAGTTTATCCCCGATGGGGGGTAGCACAGATACGCAGTATTTT.

The rearrangement links TRBV20-1 to TRBJ2-1; 11 nucleotides line up with TRBD2. This CDR3 contains 14 residues. The germline CDR1 and CDR2 sequences are DFQATT and SNEGSKA (reference sequence). V was pared by 3 bases and J by 4 bases, with 2 bases of the junction left unmatched. The CDR3: CSASRLAGYNEQFF. Written as DNA, the CDR3 is TGCAGTGCTAGTCGACTAGCGGGATACAATGAGCAGTTCTTC.

The chain has TRBV15 and TRBJ1-1; possible D gene TRBD1, 6 bases. The V and J ends lost 1 base and 1 base respectively, with 16 bases between them. The germline V gene encodes CDR1 LNHNV and CDR2 YYDKDF (reference sequence). The CDR3 length is 17 residues. In DNA form, the CDR3 reads TGTGCCACCAGCAGAGCCCGCGTGCTACAGGGGAACACTGAAGCTTTCTTT. This sequence encodes CATSRARVLQGNTEAFF.

The chain carries TRBV20-1 and TRBJ1-1; D possibly corresponds to TRBD1 (5 bases). Germline values: CDR1 DFQATT, CDR2 SNEGSKA (reference sequence). V was clipped by 1 base and J by 6 bases, with 12 bases between them. This CDR3 region has 13 residues. The CDR3 DNA is TGCAGTGCTAGAGTCCCGGGACGGCCTGAAGCTTTCTTT. As protein: CSARVPGRPEAFF.

The chain carries TRBV7-2 and TRBJ2-1; 9 bases line up with TRBD1. J lost 4 bases, V lost 3 bases, and 4 bases had no gene match. Looked up from germline, CDR1 is SGHTA and CDR2 is FQGNSA. This CDR3 has 15 amino acids. The CDR3: CASSLPTGGYNEQFF. The DNA for the CDR3 is TGTGCCAGCAGCTTGCCGACAGGGGGATACAATGAGCAGTTCTTC.

The chain links TRBV7-9 to TRBJ2-1; TRBD1 agrees at 7 bases. The CDR3 consists of 16 residues. From germline, CDR1 is SEHNR and CDR2 FQNEAQ (reference sequence). V shed 1 base, J shed 7 bases, and the junction held 10 bases outside the gene matches. CDR3 DNA: TGTGCCAGCAGCTTAGTAGTGGGACAGAGTTTGAATGAGCAGTTCTTC. This codes for CASSLVVGQSLNEQFF.

CDR3 in amino acids: CASSLGWTSTDTQYF. CDR3 DNA: TGTGCCAGCAGCTTAGGATGGACTAGCACAGATACGCAGTATTTT. The V and J genes are TRBV7-8 and TRBJ2-3; possibly TRBD2 for D (5 bases). Between the trimmed V and J ends, which lost 1 base and 0 bases, there was a span of 8 bases. The germline gives CDR1 SGHVS, CDR2 FQNEAQ. CDR3 size: 15 residues.

The gene calls are TRBV20-1 and TRBJ2-7, with D unclear. Germline values: CDR1 DFQATT, CDR2 SNEGSKA (reference sequence). Between the trimmed V and J ends, which lost 3 bases and 1 base, there was a span of 13 bases. The CDR3 loop spans 14 amino acids. The DNA of the CDR3 is TGCAGTGCTAGCCCGGACGGTTGGTCCTACGAGCAGTACTTC. The encoded protein is CSASPDGWSYEQYF.

V is TRBV25-1 and J is TRBJ2-7, with 7 bases identical to TRBD2. The CDR3 consists of 14 residues. V lost 3 bases to trimming and J lost 2 bases; unmatched junction nucleotides: 4. Germline CDR1 reads MGHDK; CDR2 reads SYGVNS. CDR3 loop: CASSDGGITYEQYF. In nucleotides, the CDR3 is TGTGCCAGCAGTGACGGGGGGATCACCTACGAGCAGTACTTC.

This clonotype appeared once. This rearrangement joins TRBV6-1 to TRBJ2-7, with 9 positions matching TRBD1. The CDR3 covers 15 residues. V lost 1 base to trimming and J lost 2 bases; unmatched junction nucleotides: 3. Germline CDR1 reads MNHNS; CDR2 reads SASEGT. CDR3 protein: CASSEGTGVPYEQYF. The CDR3 nucleotides are TGTGCCAGCAGTGAAGGGACAGGGGTTCCCTACGAGCAGTACTTC.

This clonotype showed up just a few times. The chain carries TRBV7-2 and TRBJ2-1, with TRBD2 identical over 11 bases. CDR1 SGHTA and CDR2 FQGNSA come from the germline V gene. CDR3 length equals 16 residues. Trimming took 4 bases from V and 3 from J; bases not matched to a gene: 5. CDR3 in amino acids: CASSSPTSGSYNEQFF. CDR3 sequence (DNA): TGTGCCAGCAGCTCCCCTACTAGCGGGAGCTACAATGAGCAGTTCTTC.

The V call is TRBV12-3 or TRBV12-4, the J call TRBJ1-2, with D tentatively TRBD1 (6 bases). This CDR3 has 13 amino acids. The V end was cut by 5 bases, the J end by 5 bases, with 12 bases between. CDR3 nucleotides: TGTGCCAGCAGTCCGGACAGTTTGTATGGCTACACCTTC. Protein product: CASSPDSLYGYTF.

In this sample, this clonotype turned up once. The gene calls are TRBV6-1 and TRBJ1-2; possible D gene TRBD1, 5 bases. CDR1 and CDR2 from the germline V gene are MNHNS and SASEGT. Trimming cost V 4 bases and J 3 bases, with 9 bases left between them. The CDR3 covers 13 residues. The CDR3, as DNA: TGTGCCAGCAGTGGCCGAGGGGACTATGGCTACACCTTC. Its translation is CASSGRGDYGYTF.

This clonotype has more than one count but fewer than ten. The chain has TRBV6-1 and TRBJ1-2; TRBD1 is a possible D gene (5 bases). Germline loops: CDR1 MNHNS, CDR2 SASEGT. This CDR3 contains 14 residues. The germline V and J ends were trimmed by 2 bases and 8 bases, with 15 bases remaining between them. The CDR3 coding sequence is TGTGCCAGCAGTGAACTGTCAGGGAGAGGCGGCTACACCTTC. This gives the protein CASSELSGRGGYTF.

The V gene is TRBV29-1, the J gene TRBJ1-1, with 9 bases that match TRBD1. There are 15 residues in the CDR3. Germline V gives CDR1 SQVTM, CDR2 ANQGSEA. J gave up 4 bases and V 6 bases, and 12 bases lay outside the gene matches. CDR3 sequence (DNA): TGCAGCGTGGTCCGGGACAGGGATTTGAGCACTGAAGCTTTCTTT. It specifies CSVVRDRDLSTEAFF.

The chain uses TRBV7-3 and TRBJ1-6; D perhaps matches TRBD1 (5 bases). Germline CDR1 and CDR2: SGHTA and FQGTGA. Trimming removed 0 bases at V and 13 bases at J, with 16 bases between. This CDR3 is 15 amino acids long. CDR3 in DNA: TGTGCCAGCAGCTTAACGGGCAGGGAAGACGCTCCCCTCCACTTT. It encodes CASSLTGREDAPLHF.